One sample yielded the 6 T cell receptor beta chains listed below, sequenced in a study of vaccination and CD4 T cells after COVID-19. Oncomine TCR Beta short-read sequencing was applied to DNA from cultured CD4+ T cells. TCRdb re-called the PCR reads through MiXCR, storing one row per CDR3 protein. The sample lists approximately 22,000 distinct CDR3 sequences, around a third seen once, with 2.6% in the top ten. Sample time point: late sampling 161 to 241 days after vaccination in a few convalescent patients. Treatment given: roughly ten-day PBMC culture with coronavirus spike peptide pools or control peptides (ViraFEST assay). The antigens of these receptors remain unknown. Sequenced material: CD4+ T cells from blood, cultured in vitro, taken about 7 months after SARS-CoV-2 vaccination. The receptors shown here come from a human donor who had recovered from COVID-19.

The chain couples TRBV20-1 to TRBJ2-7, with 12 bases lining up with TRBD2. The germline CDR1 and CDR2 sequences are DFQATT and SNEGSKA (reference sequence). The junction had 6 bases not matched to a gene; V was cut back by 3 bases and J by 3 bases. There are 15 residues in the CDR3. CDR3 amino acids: CSASPSGRVGYEQYF. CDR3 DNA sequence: TGCAGTGCTAGTCCTAGCGGGAGGGTTGGCTACGAGCAGTACTTC.

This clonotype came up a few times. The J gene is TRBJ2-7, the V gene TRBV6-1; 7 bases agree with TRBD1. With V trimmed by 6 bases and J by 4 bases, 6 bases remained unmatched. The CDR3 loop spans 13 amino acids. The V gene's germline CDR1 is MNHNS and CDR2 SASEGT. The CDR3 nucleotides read TGTGCCAGCAGAGATGGGACAGAATACGAGCAGTACTTC. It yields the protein CASRDGTEYEQYF.

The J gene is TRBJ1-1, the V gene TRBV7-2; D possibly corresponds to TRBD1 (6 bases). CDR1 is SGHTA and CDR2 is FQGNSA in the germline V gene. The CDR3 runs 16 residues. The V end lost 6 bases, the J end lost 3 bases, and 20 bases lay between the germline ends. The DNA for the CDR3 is TGTGCCAGCAGATCCGCAGGGGTCACATGGGACACTGAAGCTTTCTTT. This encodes CASRSAGVTWDTEAFF.

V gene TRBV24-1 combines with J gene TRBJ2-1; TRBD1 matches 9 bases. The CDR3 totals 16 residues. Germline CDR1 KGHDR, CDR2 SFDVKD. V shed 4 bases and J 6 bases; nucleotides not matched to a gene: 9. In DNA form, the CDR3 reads TGTGCCACCAGTGACATCCGGGACAGGGCTCCCAATGAGCAGTTCTTC. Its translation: CATSDIRDRAPNEQFF.

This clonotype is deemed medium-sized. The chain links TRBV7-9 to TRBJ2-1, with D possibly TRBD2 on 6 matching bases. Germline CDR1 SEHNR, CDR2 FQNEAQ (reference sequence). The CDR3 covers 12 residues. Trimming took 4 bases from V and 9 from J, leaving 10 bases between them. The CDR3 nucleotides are TGTGCCAGCAGCTCGGGGGTCGCTGAGCAGTTCTTC. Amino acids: CASSSGVAEQFF.

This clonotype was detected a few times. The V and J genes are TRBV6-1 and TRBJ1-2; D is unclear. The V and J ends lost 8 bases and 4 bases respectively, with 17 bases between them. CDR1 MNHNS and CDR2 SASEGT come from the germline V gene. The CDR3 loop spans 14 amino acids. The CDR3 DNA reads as TGTGCCAGCTACAACTACCGAACTTCCTATGGCTACACCTTC. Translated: CASYNYRTSYGYTF.